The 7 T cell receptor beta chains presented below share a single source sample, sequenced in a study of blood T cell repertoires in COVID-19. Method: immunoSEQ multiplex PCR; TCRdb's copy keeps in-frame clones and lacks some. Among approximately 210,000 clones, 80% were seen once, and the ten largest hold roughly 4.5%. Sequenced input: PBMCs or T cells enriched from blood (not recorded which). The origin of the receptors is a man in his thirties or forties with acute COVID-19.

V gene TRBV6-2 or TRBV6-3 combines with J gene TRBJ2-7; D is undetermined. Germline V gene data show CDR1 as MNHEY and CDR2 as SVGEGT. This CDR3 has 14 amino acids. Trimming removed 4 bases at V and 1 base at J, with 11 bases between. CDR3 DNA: TGTGCCAGCAGTTTCCTCGACGGGTCCTACGAGCAGTACTTC. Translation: CASSFLDGSYEQYF.

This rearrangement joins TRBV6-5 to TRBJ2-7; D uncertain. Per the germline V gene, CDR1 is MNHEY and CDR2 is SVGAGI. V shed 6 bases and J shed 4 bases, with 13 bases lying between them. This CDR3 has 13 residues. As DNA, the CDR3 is TGTGCCAGCAGGCAAGCGATGGTATACGAGCAGTACTTC. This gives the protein CASRQAMVYEQYF.

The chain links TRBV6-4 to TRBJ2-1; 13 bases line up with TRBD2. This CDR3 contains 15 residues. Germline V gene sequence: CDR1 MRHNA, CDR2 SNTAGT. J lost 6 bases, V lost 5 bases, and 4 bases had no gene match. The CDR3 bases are TGTGCCAGCAGTACTAGCGGGGGGGCAGGCAATGAGCAGTTCTTC. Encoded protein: CASSTSGGAGNEQFF.

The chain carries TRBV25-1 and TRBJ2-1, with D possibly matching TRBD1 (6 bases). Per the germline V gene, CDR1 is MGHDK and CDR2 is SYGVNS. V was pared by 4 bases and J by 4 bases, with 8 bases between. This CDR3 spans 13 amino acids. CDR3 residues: CASSADRYNEQFF. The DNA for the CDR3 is TGTGCCAGCAGTGCGGACAGATACAATGAGCAGTTCTTC.

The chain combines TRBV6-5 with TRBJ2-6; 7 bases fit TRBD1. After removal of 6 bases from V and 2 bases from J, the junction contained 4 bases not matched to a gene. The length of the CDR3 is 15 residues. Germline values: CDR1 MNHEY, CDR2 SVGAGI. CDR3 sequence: CASSPDRAGANVLTF. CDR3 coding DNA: TGTGCCAGCAGCCCCGACAGGGCTGGGGCCAACGTCCTGACTTTC.

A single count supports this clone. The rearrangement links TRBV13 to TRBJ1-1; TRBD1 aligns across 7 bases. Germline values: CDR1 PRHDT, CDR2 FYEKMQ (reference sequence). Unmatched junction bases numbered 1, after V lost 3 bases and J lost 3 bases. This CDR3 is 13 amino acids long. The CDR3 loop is CASSFQGDTEAFF. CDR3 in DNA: TGTGCCAGCAGCTTTCAGGGGGACACTGAAGCTTTCTTT.

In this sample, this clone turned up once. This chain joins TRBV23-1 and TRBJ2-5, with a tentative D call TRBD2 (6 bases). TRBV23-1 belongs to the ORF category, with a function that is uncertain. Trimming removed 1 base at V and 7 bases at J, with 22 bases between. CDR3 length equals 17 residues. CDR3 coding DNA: TGCGCCAGCAGTCAATTTAAAGTTCGGGAGCCCATATGGACCCAGTACTTC. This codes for CASSQFKVREPIWTQYF.